These 7 T cell receptor beta chains were all obtained from the same sample, sequenced in a study of CD8+ T cells in alopecia areata. Treatment given: oral pan-JAK inhibitor, 5-10 mg twice daily. TCR sequencing used cDNA made by reverse transcription of extracted RNA. The assay was immunoSEQ multiplex PCR, and TCRdb's table has in-frame clones only and misses some. Here the sample spans 170,000 or so clones, about 71% being singletons. Sequenced material: CD4+ T cells sorted from blood, taken at week 4, from a patient treated with tofacitinib. The receptors were gathered from a human donor with alopecia areata.

J is TRBJ1-5 and V is TRBV7-2; no firm D call. The V and J ends lost 1 base and 4 bases respectively, with 8 bases between them. Germline CDR1 and CDR2: SGHTA and FQGNSA. The CDR3 length is 14 residues. Here the CDR3 reads CASSLEGLNQPQHF. CDR3 in DNA: TGTGCCAGCAGCTTAGAAGGATTGAATCAGCCCCAGCATTTT.

J is TRBJ1-2 and V is TRBV7-9, with D unresolved. V lost 3 bases and J lost 4, with 6 bases in between. The CDR3 runs 12 residues. Germline-derived CDR1 and CDR2 are SEHNR and FQNEAQ (reference sequence). CDR3 bases: TGTGCCAGCAGCTTGGTCGGCTATGGCTACACCTTC. This codes for CASSLVGYGYTF.

V gene TRBV2 combines with J gene TRBJ2-7; perhaps TRBD1 as D (6 bases). Germline V gives CDR1 SNHLY, CDR2 FYNNEI. V dropped 3 bases and J dropped 6 bases, with 15 bases sitting between them. This CDR3 has 14 residues. Here the CDR3 reads CASSEVQGLSEQYF. In DNA form, the CDR3 reads TGTGCCAGCAGTGAGGTTCAGGGGCTGAGCGAGCAGTACTTC.

This chain connects TRBV4-3 to TRBJ2-5; tentative D call: TRBD1 (5 bases). The CDR3 spans 13 residues. Trimming stripped 0 bases from V and 4 bases from J, with 6 bases between. Looked up from germline, CDR1 is LGHNA and CDR2 is YSLEER. The CDR3 DNA reads TGCGCCAGCAGCCAAGATAGGGGAGAGACCCAGTACTTC. As protein: CASSQDRGETQYF.

This clone was observed a single time. V usage is TRBV4-2 and J usage is TRBJ1-5, with 9 bases that match TRBD1. Germline lookup yields CDR1 LGHNA and CDR2 YNFKEQ. The CDR3 totals 15 residues. V lost 4 bases to trimming and J lost 5 bases; unmatched junction nucleotides: 6. In DNA, the CDR3 is TGTGCCAGCAGCCCCCAGGGACAGGGCGATCAGCCCCAGCATTTT. Residues: CASSPQGQGDQPQHF.

The rearrangement links TRBV7-9 to TRBJ2-2; weak D call: TRBD2 (5 bases). Trimming pared 2 bases from V and 3 bases from J, leaving 10 bases between. The CDR3 is made up of 15 amino acids. Germline CDR1 and CDR2: SEHNR and FQNEAQ (reference sequence). The CDR3 coding sequence is TGTGCCAGCAGCTTATATCTAGCAGACACCGGGGAGCTGTTTTTT. Amino acid sequence: CASSLYLADTGELFF.

This clone was recorded a few times. The chain carries TRBV7-2 and TRBJ2-1; D not resolved. Trimming stripped 1 base from V and 2 bases from J, with 9 bases between. CDR1 is SGHTA, CDR2 FQGNSA, per germline. There are 15 residues in the CDR3. CDR3 sequence (DNA): TGTGCCAGCAGCTTAGGGCAGGTCACCTACAATGAGCAGTTCTTC. This sequence encodes CASSLGQVTYNEQFF.